This T cell receptor (beta chain) was identified in a study of neurological immune-mediated disorders. V was pared by 4 bases and J by 0 bases, with 14 bases between. The CDR3 is 17 amino acids. Germline-derived CDR1 and CDR2 are SGHRS and YFSETQ. There are many counts of this clonotype. cDNA synthesis was performed by 5'RACE with 10-nucleotide random UMIs. TCRdb reprocessed the 5' RACE reads with MiXCR, giving one entry per CDR3 protein. The sample yields about 18,000 distinct CDR3 sequences, about 10% seen once. The rearrangement joins TRBV5-1 to TRBJ1-6; no clear D gene. The clonotype originates from a woman in her 50s in good health. Input material: CD8+ T cells from blood. The CDR3 sequence: CASSITGRSSYNSPLHF. CDR3 DNA: TGCGCCAGCAGCATCACGGGCCGGAGCTCCTATAATTCACCCCTCCACTTT.